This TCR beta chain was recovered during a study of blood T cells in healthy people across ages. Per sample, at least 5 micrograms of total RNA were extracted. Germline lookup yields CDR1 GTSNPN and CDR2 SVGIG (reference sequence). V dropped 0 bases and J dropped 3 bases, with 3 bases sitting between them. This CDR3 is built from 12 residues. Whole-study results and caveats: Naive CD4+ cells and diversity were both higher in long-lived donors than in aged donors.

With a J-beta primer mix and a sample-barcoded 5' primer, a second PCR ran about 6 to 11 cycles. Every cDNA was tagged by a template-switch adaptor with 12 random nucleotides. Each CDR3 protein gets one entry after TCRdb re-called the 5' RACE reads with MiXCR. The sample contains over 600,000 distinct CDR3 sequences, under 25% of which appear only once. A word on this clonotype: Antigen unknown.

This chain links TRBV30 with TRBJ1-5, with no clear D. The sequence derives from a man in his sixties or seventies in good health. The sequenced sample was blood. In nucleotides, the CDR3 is TGTGCCTGGAGTGTCGTCAATCAGCCCCAGCATTTT. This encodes CAWSVVNQPQHF. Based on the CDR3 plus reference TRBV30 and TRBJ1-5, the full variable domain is SQTIHQWPATLVQPVGSPLSLECTVEGTSNPNLYWYRQAAGRGLQLLFYSVGIGQISSEVPQNLSASRPQDRQFILSSKKLLLSDSGFYLCAWSVVNQPQHFGDGTRLSIL.